This T cell receptor (beta chain) was recovered during a study of blood T cell repertoires in COVID-19. Study-wide background: The United States, Italy and Spain were the sources of the acute and convalescent COVID-19 samples. Sample material is recorded as cDNA or gDNA derived from T cells, B-cell-depleted T cells, or PBMCs.

How the authors handled the data: Reference gene primer amplification gave estimated nucleated cell counts. The assay was immunoSEQ multiplex PCR, and TCRdb's table has in-frame clones only and misses some. The DNA gave D and trimming, while V, J and clone size come from that table. The table has 300,000 or so clones, approximately 90% seen once; the top ten hold 3.7%. In its sample, this clone was seen a few times. CDR3 size: 13 residues. CDR1 SEHNR and CDR2 FQNEAQ come from the germline V gene (reference sequence). Trimming took 5 bases from V and 3 from J, leaving 9 bases between them. This clonotype was obtained from a woman in her thirties or forties with acute or convalescent COVID-19. Sequences were obtained from peripheral blood. The chain combines TRBV7-9 with TRBJ2-3, with D perhaps TRBD2 (6 bases). CDR3 amino acids: CASSPLATDTQYF. In DNA form, the CDR3 reads TGTGCCAGCAGCCCCCTAGCGACAGATACGCAGTATTTT.